A single T cell receptor (beta chain) is shown here with its context. Enrolment of Seattle patients took place during active infection, and they were followed longitudinally. This entry belongs to a study of blood T cell repertoires in COVID-19. Study as a whole: The origin of the acute and convalescent COVID-19 samples was the United States, Italy and Spain. T cells, B-cell-depleted T cells, or PBMCs provided the cDNA or gDNA that served as material.

Germline CDR1 is MNHEY and CDR2 is SVGEGT. J was trimmed by 4 bases and V by 2 bases; bases with no gene match: 10. The CDR3 covers 16 residues. In the original analysis: Cell counts per sample came from amplifying reference gene primers. Here immunoSEQ multiplex PCR was the method, and the copy in TCRdb shows in-frame clones only, minus some. From that table come the V and J calls and clone size; the DNA was used to work out D and trimming. The sample shows around 310,000 clones, roughly 90% of them seen only once. The V and J genes are TRBV6-2 or TRBV6-3 and TRBJ1-2; 7 bases agree with TRBD1. This TCR was sampled from a woman aged 40 to 50 with COVID-19, enrolled during active disease. What was sequenced was peripheral blood. CDR3 amino acids: CASSYPAGGSSYGYTF. The CDR3 nucleotides read TGTGCCAGCAGTTACCCCGCAGGGGGTTCCTCCTATGGCTACACCTTC.